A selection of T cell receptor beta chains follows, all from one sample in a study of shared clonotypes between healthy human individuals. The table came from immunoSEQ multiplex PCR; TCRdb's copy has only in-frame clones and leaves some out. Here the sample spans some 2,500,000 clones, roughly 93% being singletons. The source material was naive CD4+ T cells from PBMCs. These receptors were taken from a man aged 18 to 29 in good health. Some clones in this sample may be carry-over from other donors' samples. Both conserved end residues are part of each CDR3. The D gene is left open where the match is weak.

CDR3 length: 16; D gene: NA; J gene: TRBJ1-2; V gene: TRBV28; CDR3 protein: CASSLILRASNYGYTF; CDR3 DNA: TGTGCCAGCAGTTTAATCCTCAGGGCATCTAACTATGGCTACACCTTC
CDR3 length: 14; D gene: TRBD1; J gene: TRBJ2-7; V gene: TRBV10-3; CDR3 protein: CAISATTGAYEQYF; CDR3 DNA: TGTGCCATCAGCGCGACCACAGGGGCCTACGAGCAGTACTTC
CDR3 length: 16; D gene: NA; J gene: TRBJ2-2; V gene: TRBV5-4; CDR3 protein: CASSPPGAAATGELFF; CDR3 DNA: TGTGCCAGCAGCCCCCCCGGAGCAGCGGCCACCGGGGAGCTGTTTTTT
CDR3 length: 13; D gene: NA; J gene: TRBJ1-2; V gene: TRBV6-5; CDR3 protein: CASSLRANYGYTF; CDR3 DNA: TGTGCCAGCAGCCTCAGGGCTAACTATGGCTACACCTTC
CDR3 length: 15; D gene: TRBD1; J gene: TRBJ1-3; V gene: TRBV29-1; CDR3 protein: CSVRGQGASGNTIYF; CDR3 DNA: TGCAGCGTGAGGGGACAGGGGGCGTCTGGAAACACCATATATTTT
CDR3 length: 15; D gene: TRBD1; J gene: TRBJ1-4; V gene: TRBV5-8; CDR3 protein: CASRNDRGANEKLFF; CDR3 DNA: TGTGCCAGCAGGAACGACAGGGGAGCTAATGAAAAACTGTTTTTT
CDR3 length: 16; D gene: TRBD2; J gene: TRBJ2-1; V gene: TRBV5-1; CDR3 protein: CASSLGLAGSYNEQFF; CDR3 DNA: TGCGCCAGCAGCTTGGGACTAGCGGGAAGCTACAATGAGCAGTTCTTC
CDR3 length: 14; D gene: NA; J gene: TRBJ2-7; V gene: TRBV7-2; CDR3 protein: CASSLVRGPHEQYF; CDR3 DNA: TGTGCCAGCAGCTTAGTTAGGGGACCCCACGAGCAGTACTTC
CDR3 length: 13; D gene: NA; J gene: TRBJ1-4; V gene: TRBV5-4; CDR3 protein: CASSLSRNEKLFF; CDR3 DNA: TGTGCCAGCAGCTTGAGCAGGAATGAAAAACTGTTTTTT
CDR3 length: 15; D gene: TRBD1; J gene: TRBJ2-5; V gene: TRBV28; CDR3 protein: CASSFLGQGQETQYF; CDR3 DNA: TGTGCCAGCAGTTTTCTGGGACAGGGGCAAGAGACCCAGTACTTC
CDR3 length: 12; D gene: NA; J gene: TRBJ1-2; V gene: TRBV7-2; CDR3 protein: CASSLVLGGYTF; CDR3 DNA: TGTGCCAGCAGCTTAGTCTTGGGGGGCTACACCTTC
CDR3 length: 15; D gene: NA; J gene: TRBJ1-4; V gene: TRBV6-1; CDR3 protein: CASRPRDGGLEKLFF; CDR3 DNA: TGTGCCAGCAGACCTCGGGACGGCGGACTTGAAAAACTGTTTTTT
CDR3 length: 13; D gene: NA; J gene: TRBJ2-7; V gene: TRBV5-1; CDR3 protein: CASSLNRVGEQYF; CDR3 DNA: TGCGCCAGCAGCCTTAACAGGGTAGGGGAGCAGTACTTC
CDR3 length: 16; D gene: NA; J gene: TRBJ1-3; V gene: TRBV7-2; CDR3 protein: CASSFSATQGGNTIYF; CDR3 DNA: TGTGCCAGCAGCTTTTCCGCGACCCAGGGTGGAAACACCATATATTTT
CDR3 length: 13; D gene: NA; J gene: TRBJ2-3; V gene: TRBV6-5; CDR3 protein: CASRTDGTDTQYF; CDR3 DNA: TGTGCCAGCAGGACGGACGGCACAGATACGCAGTATTTT
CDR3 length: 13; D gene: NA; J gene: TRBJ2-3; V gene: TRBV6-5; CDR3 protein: CASRREPADTQYF; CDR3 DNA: TGTGCCAGCAGACGGGAGCCTGCAGATACGCAGTATTTT
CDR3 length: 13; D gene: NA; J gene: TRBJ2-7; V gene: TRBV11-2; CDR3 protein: CASSVLGSYEQYF; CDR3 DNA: TGTGCCAGCAGCGTCCTCGGGAGCTACGAGCAGTACTTC
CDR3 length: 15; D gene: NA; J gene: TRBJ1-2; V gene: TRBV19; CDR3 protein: CASSSGSEGFYGYTF; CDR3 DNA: TGTGCCAGTAGCTCGGGAAGTGAGGGGTTCTATGGCTACACCTTC
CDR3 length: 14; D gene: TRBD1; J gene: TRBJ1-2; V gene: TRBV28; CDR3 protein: CASSTGGRNYGYTF; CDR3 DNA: TGTGCCAGCAGCACAGGGGGAAGGAACTATGGCTACACCTTC
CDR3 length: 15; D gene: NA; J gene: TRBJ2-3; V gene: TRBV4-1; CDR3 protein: CASSQTGLLTDTQYF; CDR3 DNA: TGCGCCAGCAGCCAAACAGGACTGCTCACAGATACGCAGTATTTT
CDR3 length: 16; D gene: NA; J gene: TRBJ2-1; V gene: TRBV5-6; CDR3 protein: CASSLEWLGAYNEQFF; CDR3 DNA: TGTGCCAGCAGCTTGGAATGGCTGGGAGCTTACAATGAGCAGTTCTTC
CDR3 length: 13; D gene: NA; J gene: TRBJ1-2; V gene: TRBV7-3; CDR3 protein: CASSLGVGEGYTF; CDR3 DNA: TGTGCCAGCAGTCTGGGGGTAGGGGAAGGCTACACCTTC
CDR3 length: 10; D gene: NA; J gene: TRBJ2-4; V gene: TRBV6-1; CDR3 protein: CASSERVVYF; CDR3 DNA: TGTGCCAGCAGTGAAAGGGTGGTGTACTTC
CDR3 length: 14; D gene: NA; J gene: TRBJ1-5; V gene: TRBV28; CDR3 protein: CASSFRPGEQPQHF; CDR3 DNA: TGTGCCAGCAGTTTTAGGCCGGGCGAACAGCCCCAGCATTTT
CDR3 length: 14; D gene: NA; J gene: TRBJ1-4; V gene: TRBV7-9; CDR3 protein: CASSKSSTNEKLFF; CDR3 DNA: TGTGCCAGCAGTAAGAGCTCAACTAATGAAAAACTGTTTTTT
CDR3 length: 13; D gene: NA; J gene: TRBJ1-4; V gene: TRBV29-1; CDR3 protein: CSVEDGRNEKLFF; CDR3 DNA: TGCAGCGTTGAAGATGGGAGAAATGAAAAACTGTTTTTT
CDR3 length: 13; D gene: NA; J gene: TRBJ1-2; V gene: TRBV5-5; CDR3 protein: CASSLEQTYGYTF; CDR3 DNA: TGTGCCAGCAGCTTGGAACAGACCTATGGCTACACCTTC
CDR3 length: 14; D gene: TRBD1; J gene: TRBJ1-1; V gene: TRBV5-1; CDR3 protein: CASSLSGGNTEAFF; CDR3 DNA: TGCGCCAGCAGCTTGTCAGGGGGGAACACTGAAGCTTTCTTT
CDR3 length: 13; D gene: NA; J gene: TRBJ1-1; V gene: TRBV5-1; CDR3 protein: CASSFQGDTEAFF; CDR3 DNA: TGCGCCAGCAGCTTTCAAGGGGACACTGAAGCTTTCTTT
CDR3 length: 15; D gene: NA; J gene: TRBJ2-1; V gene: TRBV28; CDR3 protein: CASSSGSVKGNEQFF; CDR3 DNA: TGTGCCAGCAGTTCGGGATCGGTCAAGGGTAATGAGCAGTTCTTC
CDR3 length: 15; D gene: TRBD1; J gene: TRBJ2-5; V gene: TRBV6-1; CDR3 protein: CASVVGTGVLETQYF; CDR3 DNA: TGTGCCAGCGTCGTAGGGACAGGGGTTTTAGAGACCCAGTACTTC
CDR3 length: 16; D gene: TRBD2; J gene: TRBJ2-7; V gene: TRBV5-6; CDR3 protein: CASSDSRTSGSGEQYF; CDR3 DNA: TGTGCCAGCAGTGATTCCCGGACTAGCGGGAGCGGCGAGCAGTACTTC
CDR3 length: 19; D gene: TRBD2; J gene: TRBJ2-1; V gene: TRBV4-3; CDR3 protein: CASSQDLAPRTSGYNEQFF; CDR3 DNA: TGCGCCAGCAGCCAAGATCTGGCCCCCCGGACTAGCGGCTACAATGAGCAGTTCTTC
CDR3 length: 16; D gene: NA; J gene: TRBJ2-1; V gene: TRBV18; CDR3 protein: CASSSAGGLDYNEQFF; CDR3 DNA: TGTGCCAGCTCATCTGCGGGCGGGCTCGACTACAATGAGCAGTTCTTC
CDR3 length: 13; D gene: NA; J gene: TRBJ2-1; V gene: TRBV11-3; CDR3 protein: CASSLSWHNEQFF; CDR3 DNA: TGTGCCAGCAGCCTAAGCTGGCACAATGAGCAGTTCTTC
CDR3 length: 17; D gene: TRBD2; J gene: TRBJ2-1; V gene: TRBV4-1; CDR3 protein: CASSHRTSGRLDNEQFF; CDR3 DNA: TGCGCCAGCAGCCACCGGACTAGCGGGAGATTGGACAATGAGCAGTTCTTC
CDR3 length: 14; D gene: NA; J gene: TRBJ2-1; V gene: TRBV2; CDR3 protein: CASSEGWAYNEQFF; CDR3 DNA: TGTGCCAGCAGTGAGGGTTGGGCTTACAATGAGCAGTTCTTC
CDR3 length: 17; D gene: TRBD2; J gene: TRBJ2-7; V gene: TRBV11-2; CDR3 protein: CASSSGASGRYSYEQYF; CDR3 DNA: TGTGCCAGCAGCTCAGGAGCTAGCGGGAGGTACTCCTACGAGCAGTACTTC